The 7 T cell receptor beta chains in this list originate from one sample, sequenced in a study of OX40 agonist ivuxolimab in advanced cancers. Generated by immunoSEQ multiplex PCR, the TCRdb table keeps only in-frame clones and is missing some. The profile covers about 100,000 clones, with approximately 90% appearing a single time and about 0.51% taken by the ten largest. Source: CD4+ or CD8+ T cells sorted from blood, taken in a trial of the OX40 agonist ivuxolimab. Receptor source: an adult with an advanced solid tumor such as melanoma, head and neck, liver or kidney cancer.

This rearrangement joins TRBV28 to TRBJ2-3; 8 bases fit TRBD2. CDR1 and CDR2 (germline): MDHEN, SYDVKM. Unmatched junction bases numbered 13, after V lost 5 bases and J lost 6 bases. CDR3 length: 16 amino acids. DNA for the CDR3: TGTGCCAGCAGTCGCCTCGGAAGCGGGAGAGCCGATACGCAGTATTTT. The encoded protein is CASSRLGSGRADTQYF.

This clone was recorded once. The chain has TRBV7-2 and TRBJ2-7; the D is unclear. The CDR3 length is 15 residues. CDR1 and CDR2 (germline): SGHTA, FQGNSA. Trimming pared 1 base from V and 2 bases from J, leaving 12 bases between. The CDR3 DNA reads as TGTGCCAGCAGCTTAGTTACACTCAAGACCTACGAGCAGTACTTC. As protein: CASSLVTLKTYEQYF.

This chain uses TRBV11-3 with TRBJ2-1; 10 bases match TRBD2. The length of the CDR3 is 15 residues. Germline CDR1 and CDR2: SGHNT and YENEEA. The V and J ends lost 4 bases and 7 bases, in that order; junction bases with no gene match: 7. The CDR3 DNA is TGTGCCAGCAGCTCCGCTAGCGGGAGAGTTAATGAGCAGTTCTTC. Amino acids: CASSSASGRVNEQFF.

This clone has a single count. The V gene is TRBV28, the J gene TRBJ2-7, with 7 bases aligning to TRBD1. V was pared by 7 bases and J by 7 bases, with 7 bases of the junction left unmatched. This CDR3 region has 12 residues. Germline CDR1 and CDR2: MDHEN and SYDVKM. The CDR3: CASTPRDSEQYF. The CDR3 DNA sequence: TGTGCCAGCACTCCCCGGGACAGTGAGCAGTACTTC.

The rearrangement joins TRBV5-1 to TRBJ2-2, with 8 bases that match TRBD1. V dropped 4 bases and J dropped 3; count of bases not matched to a gene: 5. The CDR3 totals 15 residues. Per germline, CDR1 SGHRS and CDR2 YFSETQ. CDR3 residues: CASSHGTGDTGELFF. The CDR3 nucleotides are TGCGCCAGCAGCCACGGGACAGGAGACACCGGGGAGCTGTTTTTT.

The chain employs TRBV2 and TRBJ2-7; a possible D gene is TRBD1 (5 bases). This CDR3 has 14 amino acids. CDR1 and CDR2 from the germline V gene are SNHLY and FYNNEI. V was cut by 7 bases and J by 6 bases, with 19 bases left in between. Here the CDR3 DNA reads TGTGCCAGCAATACCGACCCACAGGAACTCGAGCAGTACTTC. It translates to CASNTDPQELEQYF. The full variable domain, in which reference TRBV2 and TRBJ2-7 provide the parts outside the CDR3, is EPEVTQTPSHQVTQMGQEVILRCVPISNHLYFYWYRQILGQKVEFLVSFYNNEISEKSEIFDDQFSVERPDGSNFTLKIRSTKLEDSAMYFCASNTDPQELEQYFGPGTRLTVT.

The chain joins TRBV7-8 to TRBJ2-5; 9 bases agree with TRBD1. CDR1 and CDR2 (germline): SGHVS, FQNEAQ. V shed 5 bases, J shed 4 bases, and the junction held 8 bases outside the gene matches. The CDR3 spans 15 residues. The CDR3 region is CASSLQGARRETQYF. The CDR3 nucleotides are TGTGCCAGCAGCCTACAGGGGGCTCGAAGAGAGACCCAGTACTTC.